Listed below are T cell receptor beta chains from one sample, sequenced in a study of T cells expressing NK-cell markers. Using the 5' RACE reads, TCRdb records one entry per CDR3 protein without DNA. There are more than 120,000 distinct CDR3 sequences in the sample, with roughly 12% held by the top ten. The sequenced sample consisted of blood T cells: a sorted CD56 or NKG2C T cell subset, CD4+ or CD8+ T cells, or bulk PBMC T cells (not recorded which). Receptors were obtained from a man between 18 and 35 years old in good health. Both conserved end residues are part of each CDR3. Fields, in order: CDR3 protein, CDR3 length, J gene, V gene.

CASREGDREAKNIQYF	16	TRBJ2-4	TRBV5-1
CASSLAGGNYGYTF	14	TRBJ1-2	TRBV7-2
CSALGGDLPQETQYF	15	TRBJ2-5	TRBV29-1
CASSQERVWRGEPSYNEQFF	20	TRBJ2-1	TRBV4-1
CSVPGRVNTGELFF	14	TRBJ2-2	TRBV29-1
CASSNEVTQYF	11	TRBJ2-5	TRBV11-2
CASSLGSAYEQYF	13	TRBJ2-7	TRBV12-3/TRBV12-4
CASQPGTSGHNEQFF	15	TRBJ2-1	TRBV7-9
CASSTGTAISGNTIYF	16	TRBJ1-3	TRBV12-3/TRBV12-4
CAISIRDRVPHEQYF	15	TRBJ2-7	TRBV10-3
CASSGGSGGYTF	12	TRBJ1-2	TRBV28